What follows describes a single T cell receptor (beta chain). Its specificity is not known. The data originate from a study of cytomegalovirus exposure and HLA in healthy donors. Findings of the study overall: A link between a missense DCLRE1C variant and TCR beta V- and J-gene trimming emerged from a later analysis. Prior analysis indicated that the majority of TCR beta V segments exhibited productivity approximately 87% or approximately 30% of the time. No immune exposure information besides CMV serostatus was available. In a later analysis, HLA-associated TCR beta chains were more clonally expanded than equally common others.

This CDR3 is built from 13 residues. V was trimmed by 5 bases and J by 6 bases, leaving 10 bases between them. From germline, CDR1 is SGHTA and CDR2 FQGTGA. Researchers ran the PCR with 60 Vbeta and 13 Jbeta primers. Assay: immunoSEQ multiplex PCR; the TCRdb copy retains only in-frame clones and omits some. The sample lists roughly 260,000 clones, around four fifths occurring once. This TCR derives from a woman aged 40 to 50 in good health and CMV-seropositive. The rearrangement links TRBV7-3 to TRBJ2-2; a weak D match, TRBD1 (6 bases). Sequences were obtained from PBMCs. The CDR3 sequence is CASSPQGSGELFF. Written as DNA, the CDR3 is TGTGCCAGCAGCCCTCAGGGGTCCGGGGAGCTGTTTTTT.